Ten or more counts support the clone carrying this T cell receptor beta chain. Its antigen remains unknown. This CDR3 has 13 amino acids. Trimming left V 5 bases short and J 4 bases short, with 11 bases between. Through a sample-barcoded 5' primer and a J-beta primer mix, a second PCR was run for roughly 7 to 11 cycles. MiXCR was run by TCRdb on the 5' RACE reads, yielding one entry per CDR3 protein. The repertoire holds about 1,800,000 distinct CDR3 sequences, with roughly 30% as singletons. The data originate from a study of blood T cells in healthy people across ages. Points from the study as a whole: Estimated diversity, derived from one million T cells, was regarded as an underestimate. Across samples, TCR beta diversity tracked strongly with naive T cell percentage.

Each of the donors had roughly 9.1 milliliters of peripheral blood drawn into EDTA-treated Vacutainer tubes. The genes are TRBV12-3 or TRBV12-4 and TRBJ1-2; D is uncertain. The origin of this receptor is a woman aged 25 to 39 in good health. The sequenced material came from blood. The CDR3, as DNA: TGTGCCAGCAGTGTACAGTCTACCTATGGCTACACCTTC. Translated: CASSVQSTYGYTF.